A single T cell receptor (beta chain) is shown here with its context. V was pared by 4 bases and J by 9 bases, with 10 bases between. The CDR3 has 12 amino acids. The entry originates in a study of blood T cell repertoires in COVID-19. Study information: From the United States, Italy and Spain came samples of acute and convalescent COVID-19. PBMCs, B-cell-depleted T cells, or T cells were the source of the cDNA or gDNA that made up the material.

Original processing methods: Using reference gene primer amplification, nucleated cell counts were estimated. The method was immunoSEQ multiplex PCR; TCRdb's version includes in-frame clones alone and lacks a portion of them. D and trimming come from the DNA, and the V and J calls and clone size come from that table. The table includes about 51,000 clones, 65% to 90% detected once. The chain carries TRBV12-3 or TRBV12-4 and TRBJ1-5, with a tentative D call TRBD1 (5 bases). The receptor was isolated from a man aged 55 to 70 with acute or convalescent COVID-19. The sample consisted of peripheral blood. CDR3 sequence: CASSSRVAPQHF. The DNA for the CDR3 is TGTGCCAGCAGTTCCAGGGTTGCGCCCCAGCATTTT.